The T cell receptor beta chain described here comes from a study of cytomegalovirus exposure and HLA in healthy donors. Study-wide context: Unique TCRs numbering around 85 million, obtained from HLA-typed donors, made up an early data release.

CDR3 size: 14 residues. With 1 base clipped from V and 5 bases from J, the junction kept 6 bases outside the gene matches. Looked up from germline, CDR1 is GTSNPN and CDR2 is SVGIG (reference sequence). 60 Vbeta and 13 Jbeta primers were used in PCR. Some clones are missing from TCRdb's copy, which holds only in-frame ones; the method was immunoSEQ multiplex PCR. Of 150,000 to 200,000 clones listed, approximately 80% are singletons. Source material: PBMCs. The V call is TRBV30, the J call TRBJ2-7; 9 nucleotides align to TRBD1. The origin of this receptor is a girl aged 10 to 17 in good health and CMV-seropositive. CDR3 nucleotides: TGTGCCTGGAGTGGACAGGGACAGGGCCACGAGCAGTACTTC. Its translation: CAWSGQGQGHEQYF. The variable domain in full, with the rest retrieved from reference TRBV30 and TRBJ2-7, is SQTIHQWPATLVQPVGSPLSLECTVEGTSNPNLYWYRQAAGRGLQLLFYSVGIGQISSEVPQNLSASRPQDRQFILSSKKLLLSDSGFYLCAWSGQGQGHEQYFGPGTRLTVT.